This TCR beta chain emerged from a study of regulatory T cells in long-lasting Graves disease. Arm-PCR with iRepertoire HTBI primers amplified the CDR3 regions for these TCR beta libraries. TCRdb reanalysed the multiplex PCR reads using MiXCR and keeps one entry per CDR3 protein. The sample lists 550,000 or so distinct CDR3 sequences, approximately 12% seen once, with almost 9% in the top ten. This clonotype has ten or more counts. Germline CDR1 reads LNHDA; CDR2 reads SQIVND (reference sequence). Trimming cost V 5 bases and J 4 bases; bases outside gene matches: 8. The CDR3 totals 15 residues. The time point: newly diagnosed GD, antithyroid drugs for less than 3 months. The TCR library was prepared using RNA isolated from PBMCs. Another study also made use of these data, one on T cells in Graves' hyperthyroidism and ophthalmopathy. Per that study: Clinical symptoms, serum thyroxine and TRAb, thyroid ultrasound and orbital computed tomography together formed the diagnostic basis. Blood held most thyroid clonotypes expanded above 0.001 frequency.

The specimen was peripheral blood mononuclear cells (PBMCs), collected at new diagnosis, from a patient treated with antithyroid drugs. The J gene is TRBJ2-1, the V gene TRBV19; TRBD1 matches at 7 bases. The receptor's source is a woman aged 25 to 39 with Graves disease. Here the CDR3 reads CASSRRTGSYNEQFF. CDR3 coding DNA: TGTGCCAGTAGTCGACGGACAGGTAGTTACAATGAGCAGTTCTTC.